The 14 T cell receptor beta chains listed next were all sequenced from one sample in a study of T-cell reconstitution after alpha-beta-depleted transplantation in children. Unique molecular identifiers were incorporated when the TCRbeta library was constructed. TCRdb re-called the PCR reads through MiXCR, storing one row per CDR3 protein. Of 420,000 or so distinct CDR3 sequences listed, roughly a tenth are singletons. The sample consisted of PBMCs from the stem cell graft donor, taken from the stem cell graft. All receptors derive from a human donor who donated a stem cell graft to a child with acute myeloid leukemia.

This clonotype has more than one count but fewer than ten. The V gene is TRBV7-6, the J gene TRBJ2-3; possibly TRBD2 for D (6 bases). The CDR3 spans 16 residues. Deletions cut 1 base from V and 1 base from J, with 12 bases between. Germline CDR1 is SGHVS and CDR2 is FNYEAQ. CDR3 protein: CASSLGAAGGTDTQYF. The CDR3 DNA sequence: TGTGCCAGCAGCTTAGGGGCAGCGGGTGGCACAGATACGCAGTATTTT.

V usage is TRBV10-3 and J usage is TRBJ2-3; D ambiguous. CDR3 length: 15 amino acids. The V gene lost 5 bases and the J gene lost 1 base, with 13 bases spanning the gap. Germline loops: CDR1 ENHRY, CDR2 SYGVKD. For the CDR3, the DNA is TGTGCCATCAGTAGTGGTACTCTGGGCACAGATACGCAGTATTTT. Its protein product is CAISSGTLGTDTQYF.

The CDR3 loop reads CATSSGRGTYNSPLHF. In DNA form, the CDR3 reads TGTGCCACCAGCAGCGGTCGGGGGACCTATAATTCACCCCTCCACTTT. This sequence joins TRBV15 and TRBJ1-6, with D perhaps TRBD1 (5 bases). This CDR3 comprises 16 residues. Germline values: CDR1 LNHNV, CDR2 YYDKDF (reference sequence). Trimming took 3 bases from V and 2 from J, leaving 11 bases between them.

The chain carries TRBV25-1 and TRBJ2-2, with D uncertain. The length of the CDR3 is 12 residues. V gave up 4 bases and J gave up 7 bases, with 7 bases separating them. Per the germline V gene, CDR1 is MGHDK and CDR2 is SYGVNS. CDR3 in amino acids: CASSVTNGELFF. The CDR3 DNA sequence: TGTGCCAGCAGTGTGACAAACGGGGAGCTGTTTTTT.

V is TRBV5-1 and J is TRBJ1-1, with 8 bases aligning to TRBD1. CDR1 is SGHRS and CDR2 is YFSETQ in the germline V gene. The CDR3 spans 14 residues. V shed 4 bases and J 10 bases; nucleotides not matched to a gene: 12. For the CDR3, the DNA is TGCGCCAGCAGCGGGGGAGGACAGGGTGCTGGAGCTTTCTTT. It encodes CASSGGGQGAGAFF. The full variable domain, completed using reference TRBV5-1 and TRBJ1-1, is KAGVTQTPRYLIKTRGQQVTLSCSPISGHRSVSWYQQTPGQGLQFLFEYFSETQRNKGNFPGRFSGRQFSNSRSEMNVSTLELGDSALYLCASSGGGQGAGAFFGQGTRLTVV.

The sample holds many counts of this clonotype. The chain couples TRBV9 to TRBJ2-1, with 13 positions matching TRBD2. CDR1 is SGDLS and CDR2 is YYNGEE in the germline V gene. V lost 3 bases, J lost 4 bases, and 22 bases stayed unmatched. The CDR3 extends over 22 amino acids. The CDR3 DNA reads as TGTGCCAGCAGCGGCCGAGGGGAACTAGCGGGAGGGCCCGGCAACGGTTACAATGAGCAGTTCTTC. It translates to CASSGRGELAGGPGNGYNEQFF.

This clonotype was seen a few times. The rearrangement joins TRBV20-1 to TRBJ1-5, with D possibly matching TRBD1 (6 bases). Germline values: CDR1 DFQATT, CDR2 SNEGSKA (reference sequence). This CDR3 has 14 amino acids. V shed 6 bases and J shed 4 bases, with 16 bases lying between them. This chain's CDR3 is CSATTGGENQPQHF. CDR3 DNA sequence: TGCAGTGCCACGACAGGAGGAGAGAATCAGCCCCAGCATTTT.

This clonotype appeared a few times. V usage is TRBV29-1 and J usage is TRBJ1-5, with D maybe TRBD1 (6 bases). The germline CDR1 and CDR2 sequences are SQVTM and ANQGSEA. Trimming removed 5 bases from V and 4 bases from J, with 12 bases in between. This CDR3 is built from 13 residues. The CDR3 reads CSVQGHQNQPQHF. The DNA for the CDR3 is TGCAGCGTTCAGGGACATCAAAATCAGCCCCAGCATTTT.

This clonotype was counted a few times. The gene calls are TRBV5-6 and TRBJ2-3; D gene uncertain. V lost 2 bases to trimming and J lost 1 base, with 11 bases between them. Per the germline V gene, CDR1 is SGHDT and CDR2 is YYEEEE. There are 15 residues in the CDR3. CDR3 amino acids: CASSFGRAGTDTQYF. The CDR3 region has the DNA TGTGCCAGCAGCTTCGGAAGGGCGGGCACAGATACGCAGTATTTT.

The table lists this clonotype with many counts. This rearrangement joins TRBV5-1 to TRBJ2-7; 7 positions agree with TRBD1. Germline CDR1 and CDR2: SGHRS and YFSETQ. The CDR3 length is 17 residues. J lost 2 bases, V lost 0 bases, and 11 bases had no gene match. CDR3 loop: CASSLAVQTGRAYEQYF. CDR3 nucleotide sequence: TGCGCCAGCAGCTTGGCCGTTCAGACAGGGAGAGCCTACGAGCAGTACTTC.

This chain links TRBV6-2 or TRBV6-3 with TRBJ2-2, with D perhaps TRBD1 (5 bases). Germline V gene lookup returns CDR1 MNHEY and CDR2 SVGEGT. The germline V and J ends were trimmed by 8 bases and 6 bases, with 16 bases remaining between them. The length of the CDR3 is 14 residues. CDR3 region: CASQGAVRPGELFF. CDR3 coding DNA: TGTGCCAGCCAAGGGGCGGTTAGGCCCGGGGAGCTGTTTTTT.

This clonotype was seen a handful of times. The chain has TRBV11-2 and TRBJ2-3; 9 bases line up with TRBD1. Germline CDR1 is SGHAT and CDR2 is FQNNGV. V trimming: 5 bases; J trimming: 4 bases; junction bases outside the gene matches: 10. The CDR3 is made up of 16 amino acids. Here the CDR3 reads CASSPLDRGMPDTQYF. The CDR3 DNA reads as TGTGCCAGCAGCCCCCTGGACAGGGGTATGCCAGATACGCAGTATTTT.

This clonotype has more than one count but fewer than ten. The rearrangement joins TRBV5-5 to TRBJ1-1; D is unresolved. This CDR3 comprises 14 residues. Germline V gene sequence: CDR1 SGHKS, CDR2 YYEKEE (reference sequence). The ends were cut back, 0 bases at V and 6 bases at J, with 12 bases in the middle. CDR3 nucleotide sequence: TGTGCCAGCAGCTTGGTTGGGCCGGGCGCTGAAGCTTTCTTT. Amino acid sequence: CASSLVGPGAEAFF.

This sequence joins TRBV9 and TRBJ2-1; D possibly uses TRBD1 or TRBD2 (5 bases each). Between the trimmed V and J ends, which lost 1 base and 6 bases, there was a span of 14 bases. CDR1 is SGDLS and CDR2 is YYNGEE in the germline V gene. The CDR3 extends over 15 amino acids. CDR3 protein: CASSVKWLGVNEQFF. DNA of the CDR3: TGTGCCAGCAGCGTAAAGTGGTTGGGGGTCAATGAGCAGTTCTTC.